The 17 T cell receptor beta chains below come from one sample, sequenced in a study of blood T cell repertoires in COVID-19. Assay used: immunoSEQ multiplex PCR; TCRdb lists only in-frame clones, some missing. The sample contains tens of thousands of clones, roughly 76% of which appear only once. Sequenced material: peripheral blood. The receptors were gathered from a man of 80 years or more with COVID-19, enrolled during active disease.

The chain combines TRBV28 with TRBJ2-5; 10 positions match TRBD2. The CDR3 extends over 13 amino acids. The ends lost 8 bases at V and 4 bases at J; junction bases unmatched: 4. From germline, CDR1 is MDHEN and CDR2 SYDVKM. In DNA, the CDR3 is TGTGCCAGCGGGATAGCGGGAGGAGAGACCCAGTACTTC. It encodes CASGIAGGETQYF.

The chain recombines TRBV29-1 with TRBJ2-7; TRBD2 matches at 15 bases. Germline V CDR1 and CDR2: SQVTM, ANQGSEA. This CDR3 is built from 14 residues. V shed 6 bases, J shed 3 bases, and the junction held 3 bases outside the gene matches. The DNA for the CDR3 is TGCAGCGTGGGACTAGCGGGGGGCCACTACGAGCAGTACTTC. Encoded protein: CSVGLAGGHYEQYF.

The chain joins TRBV4-3 to TRBJ1-1; 8 bases line up with TRBD1. The V gene's germline CDR1 is LGHNA and CDR2 YSLEER. This CDR3 is 14 amino acids long. J gave up 1 base and V 6 bases, and 4 bases lay outside the gene matches. The chain's CDR3 is CASSLTGGNTEAFF. CDR3 nucleotides: TGCGCCAGCAGTCTTACAGGGGGGAACACTGAAGCTTTCTTT.

For the CDR3, the DNA is TGTGCCAGCTCACCACCAGGCAGGGGGGCTTTCTTT. Encoded protein: CASSPPGRGAFF. The genes are TRBV18 and TRBJ1-1; 7 bases agree with TRBD1. This CDR3 has 12 amino acids. Looked up from germline, CDR1 is KGHSH and CDR2 is LQKENI. With 0 bases clipped from V and 11 bases from J, the junction kept 3 bases outside the gene matches.

The chain combines TRBV28 with TRBJ2-5; TRBD1 is a possible D gene (5 bases). Trimming took 5 bases from V and 3 from J, leaving 7 bases between them. Germline V lookup: CDR1 MDHEN, CDR2 SYDVKM. CDR3 length equals 12 residues. The CDR3 bases are TGTGCCAGCAGTAGGACAAAAGAGACCCAGTACTTC. Translating gives CASSRTKETQYF.

Points on this clone: At one end, the junction sequence differs from germline, possibly due to a read error. The V gene is TRBV29-1, the J gene TRBJ1-1; the match to TRBD1 covers 10 bases. The germline CDR1 and CDR2 sequences are SQVTM and ANQGSEA. CDR3 length equals 13 residues. In nucleotides, the CDR3 is TGCAGCGCTGAACCGGGACAGGGGACTGAAGCTTTCTTT. Protein product: CSAEPGQGTEAFF.

This chain links TRBV18 with TRBJ1-4; possibly TRBD1 for D (5 bases). The germline V gene has CDR1 KGHSH and CDR2 LQKENI. Between the trimmed V and J ends, which lost 0 bases and 8 bases, there was a span of 16 bases. The CDR3 covers 16 residues. The CDR3 spells CASSPPVVGVGEKLFF. CDR3 bases: TGTGCCAGCTCACCACCGGTCGTAGGGGTTGGGGAAAAACTGTTTTTT.

The rearrangement joins TRBV7-3 to TRBJ2-5; 8 bases are shared with TRBD2. Germline V gene lookup returns CDR1 SGHTA and CDR2 FQGTGA. CDR3 length: 15 residues. The V segment lost 0 bases and the J segment 4 bases; nucleotides outside the gene matches: 4. Here the CDR3 DNA reads TGTGCCAGCAGCTTAACCCGGACTAGCCCAGAGACCCAGTACTTC. Protein: CASSLTRTSPETQYF.

The CDR3 reads CASSDPGNYGYTF. Written as DNA, the CDR3 is TGTGCCAGCAGTGACCCAGGAAACTATGGCTACACCTTC. This chain joins TRBV6-2 or TRBV6-3 and TRBJ1-2, with D uncertain. Deletions cut 5 bases from V and 2 bases from J, with 9 bases between. The CDR3 sequence is 13 residues long. The germline CDR1 and CDR2 sequences are MNHEY and SVGEGT.

This rearrangement joins TRBV29-1 to TRBJ1-5, with D possibly matching TRBD1 (6 bases). Germline assignment: CDR1 SQVTM and CDR2 ANQGSEA. The CDR3 runs to 14 residues. V was trimmed by 6 bases and J by 2 bases, leaving 14 bases between them. The CDR3: CSVVTGNGNQPQHF. The CDR3 DNA sequence: TGCAGCGTAGTAACAGGGAACGGCAATCAGCCCCAGCATTTT.

The chain has TRBV12-5 and TRBJ2-1; 11 positions agree with TRBD1. V was pared by 3 bases and J by 5 bases, with 3 bases of the junction left unmatched. This CDR3 has 15 amino acids. The germline V gene has CDR1 LGHNT and CDR2 FRNRAP. CDR3 sequence: CASGLGTGGHNEQFF. In DNA form, the CDR3 reads TGTGCTAGTGGTTTAGGGACAGGGGGACACAATGAGCAGTTCTTC.

The chain employs TRBV3-1 (or the pseudogene TRBV3-2) and TRBJ2-5, with 8 bases lining up with TRBD2. V lost 1 base and J lost 7; bases outside the gene matches: 5. Germline V gene lookup returns CDR1 LGHDT and CDR2 YNNKEL (reference sequence). The CDR3 is made up of 14 amino acids. The CDR3 is CASSQGGGSRTQYF. Written as DNA, the CDR3 is TGTGCCAGCAGCCAAGGCGGGGGGTCCCGGACCCAGTACTTC.

This chain connects TRBV5-6 to TRBJ2-5, with a possible D match to TRBD1 (5 bases). The CDR3 loop spans 16 amino acids. CDR1 SGHDT and CDR2 YYEEEE come from the germline V gene. V was trimmed by 2 bases and J by 3 bases, leaving 17 bases between them. The CDR3 DNA follows: TGTGCCAGCAGCTTTAGGACACCACCGCCCGAAGAGACCCAGTACTTC. Translated: CASSFRTPPPEETQYF.

The chain combines TRBV10-1 with TRBJ2-5; 7 bases are shared with TRBD2. The CDR3 contains 13 residues. CDR1 and CDR2 (germline): WNHNN, SYGVQD (reference sequence). V shed 4 bases and J 9 bases; nucleotides not matched to a gene: 8. CDR3 DNA: TGCGCCAGCAGTGCGACTAGCTTCGGCCCCCAGTACTTC. It yields the protein CASSATSFGPQYF.

This clone was counted between two and nine times. This sequence joins TRBV10-1 and TRBJ2-7; the D gene is possibly TRBD1 (5 bases). The germline V gene has CDR1 WNHNN and CDR2 SYGVQD (reference sequence). There are 13 residues in the CDR3. V dropped 8 bases and J dropped 1 base, with 12 bases sitting between them. CDR3 loop: CASSTGLSYEQYF. The CDR3 bases are TGCGCCAGCTCTACAGGCCTTTCCTACGAGCAGTACTTC.

The chain has TRBV5-1 and TRBJ1-4; D remains unclear. V was shortened by 5 bases and J by 6 bases, with 17 bases between the two germline ends. CDR3 length: 15 residues. Germline V lookup: CDR1 SGHRS, CDR2 YFSETQ. The CDR3 bases are TGCGCCAGCAGTCCGGGCGGGTCTGTCGATGAAAAACTGTTTTTT. Its translation is CASSPGGSVDEKLFF.

The chain has TRBV7-2 and TRBJ1-5; 7 bases match TRBD1. Per germline, CDR1 SGHTA and CDR2 FQGNSA. The CDR3 contains 14 residues. V was pared by 4 bases and J by 5 bases, with 5 bases of the junction left unmatched. CDR3 bases: TGTGCCAGCAGCTCTACAGGGGTTGATCAGCCCCAGCATTTT. Encoded protein: CASSSTGVDQPQHF.